The rows below give T cell receptor beta chains drawn from one sample of a study of shared clonotypes between healthy human individuals. Here immunoSEQ multiplex PCR was the method, and the copy in TCRdb shows in-frame clones only, minus some. The top ten clones hold roughly 0.45% of a sample with around 1.6 million clones, nearly 99% of them seen once. The specimen was naive CD4+ T cells sorted from blood. These receptor sequences come from a man aged 25-45 years in good health. Each CDR3 is given with its conserved first and last residue. D genes are given only for firm matches. The size of a clone is reported for some rows only, either as once, few or many, or as a class for expanded clones.

TRBV5-4,.,TRBJ2-6,.,TGTGCCAGCAGCTTGACGGGGACCCGGTCTGGGGCCAACGTCCTGACTTTC,CASSLTGTRSGANVLTF
TRBV5-1,TRBD1,TRBJ2-7,.,TGCGCCAGCAGTGGTGGCCCAGGGGGTAATTACGAGCAGTACTTC,CASSGGPGGNYEQYF
TRBV27,TRBD2,TRBJ2-3,.,TGTGCCAGCAGTCCCGGGACTAGCGGTACCAATACGCAGTATTTT,CASSPGTSGTNTQYF
TRBV29-1,.,TRBJ2-1,.,TGCAGCGTTGACAGGGGTTCCTACAATGAGCAGTTCTTC,CSVDRGSYNEQFF
TRBV4-1,.,TRBJ2-7,.,TGCGCCAGCAGCCAACCTTGGCCCTACGAGCAGTACTTC,CASSQPWPYEQYF
TRBV27,.,TRBJ2-1,once,TGTGCCAGCAAAAGGGAGACAGCCTACAATGAGCAGTTCTTC,CASKRETAYNEQFF
TRBV5-1,.,TRBJ2-1,.,TGCGCCAGCAGCTTGGGGCAGGATACCAATGAGCAGTTCTTC,CASSLGQDTNEQFF
TRBV27,.,TRBJ2-7,.,TGTGCCAGCAGTTTAAGTGAGGGGGTGGAGCAGTACTTC,CASSLSEGVEQYF
TRBV9,.,TRBJ1-2,once,TGTGCCAGCAGCGCTGGGGGGGGCAACTATGGCTACACCTTC,CASSAGGGNYGYTF
TRBV10-3,.,TRBJ1-5,.,TGTGCCATCAGTGAAGGACAGCTCAATCAGCCCCAGCATTTT,CAISEGQLNQPQHF
TRBV7-2,.,TRBJ1-5,.,TGTGCCAGCAGCTTAGAAGTAGCAGAAAATCAGCCCCAGCATTTT,CASSLEVAENQPQHF
TRBV5-4,.,TRBJ1-1,.,TGTGCCAGCAGCCACGAAGGGACTTCCACTGAAGCTTTCTTT,CASSHEGTSTEAFF
TRBV2,.,TRBJ2-3,.,TGTGCCAGCAGTAAGACTAGTCGCGGCACAGATACGCAGTATTTT,CASSKTSRGTDTQYF
TRBV18,.,TRBJ1-1,.,TGTGCCAGCTCACCGGTGGGGGCGATCCTCACTGAAGCTTTCTTT,CASSPVGAILTEAFF
TRBV29-1,.,TRBJ2-7,.,TGCAGCGTTGCTCGGGGGAGCTCCTACGAGCAGTACTTC,CSVARGSSYEQYF
TRBV5-4,.,TRBJ2-7,.,TGTGCCAGCAGCTTGGCCCCCCTTTACGAGCAGTACTTC,CASSLAPLYEQYF
TRBV11-3,.,TRBJ2-1,.,TGTGCCAGCAGCTTACTCGTTGGGAATGAGCAGTTCTTC,CASSLLVGNEQFF
TRBV5-1,TRBD2,TRBJ2-5,.,TGCGCCAGCAGCTTGTCAGCGGGAGGAGGGCTCCAAGAGACCCAGTACTTC,CASSLSAGGGLQETQYF
TRBV10-3,.,TRBJ2-7,.,TGTGCCATCAGTGTTGGGCAGGGTGGACCCTACGAGCAGTACTTC,CAISVGQGGPYEQYF
TRBV5-4,TRBD2,TRBJ2-5,.,TGTGCCAGCAGCTCGCAGACCAAGACTAGCGGGAGAAGAGAGACCCAGTACTTC,CASSSQTKTSGRRETQYF
TRBV29-1,.,TRBJ2-7,.,TGCAGCGTTGGGGGGGGCAGCCTAAAATCCTACGAGCAGTACTTC,CSVGGGSLKSYEQYF
TRBV7-9,TRBD2,TRBJ2-1,.,TGTGCCAGCAGCTTCAGACTAGCGGGAGCCTACAATGAGCAGTTCTTC,CASSFRLAGAYNEQFF
TRBV6-6,.,TRBJ2-7,.,TGTGCCAGCAGTCAAAGCTACGAGCAGTACTTC,CASSQSYEQYF
TRBV19,.,TRBJ2-2,.,TGTGCCAGTAGTATAGGTTTAGTACAGGGCGCCACCGGGGAGCTGTTTTTT,CASSIGLVQGATGELFF
TRBV6-1,.,TRBJ1-1,.,TGTGCCAGCAGTGAATCTGGGGGGCGTGATACTGAAGCTTTCTTT,CASSESGGRDTEAFF
TRBV4-3,.,TRBJ2-2,.,TGCGCCAGCAGCCAAGAAGGCTGGGCGAACACCGGGGAGCTGTTTTTT,CASSQEGWANTGELFF
TRBV30,.,TRBJ2-7,.,TGTGCCTGGAGGAAGGGTGGACTTACCACCTACGAGCAGTACTTC,CAWRKGGLTTYEQYF
TRBV7-6,TRBD1,TRBJ2-7,.,TGTGCCAGCAGCTTCGGACAGGGTCGGTACGAGCAGTACTTC,CASSFGQGRYEQYF
TRBV7-2,.,TRBJ1-5,.,TGTGCCAGCAGCTTAGCGTATTCGCTCCAAGGGTATCAGCCCCAGCATTTT,CASSLAYSLQGYQPQHF
TRBV19,.,TRBJ2-5,.,TGTGCCAGTAGTATAGGGAGGGAAGAGACCCAGTACTTC,CASSIGREETQYF
TRBV11-2,.,TRBJ2-1,.,TGTGCCAGCAGATCAATCGCAGCGTGGGGGAGGGGGTACAATGAGCAGTTCTTC,CASRSIAAWGRGYNEQFF
TRBV5-1,.,TRBJ2-2,.,TGCGCCAGCAGCCCACGGGGTGGGGAGCTGTTTTTT,CASSPRGGELFF
TRBV27,.,TRBJ2-1,.,TGTGCCAGCAGACCCCCTGGGTACAATGAGCAGTTCTTC,CASRPPGYNEQFF
TRBV30,.,TRBJ1-2,.,TGTGCCTGGAGTGCACTACAGGGTAGGGACGGCTACACCTTC,CAWSALQGRDGYTF
TRBV19,.,TRBJ1-5,.,TGTGCCAGTCGCGCGGGGGTACAGGTTTATAGCAATCAGCCCCAGCATTTT,CASRAGVQVYSNQPQHF
TRBV7-8,.,TRBJ1-3,.,TGTGCCAGCAGCTTAGTAGGTACAGCCCTCTCTGGAAACACCATATATTTT,CASSLVGTALSGNTIYF
TRBV28,.,TRBJ1-1,once,TGTGCCAGCAGAAGAGTCCGGACAGTGAACACTGAAGCTTTCTTT,CASRRVRTVNTEAFF
TRBV11-2,.,TRBJ2-7,.,TGTGCCAGCAGCTCAGGCGGTAGCTCCTACGAGCAGTACTTC,CASSSGGSSYEQYF
TRBV13,.,TRBJ1-5,once,TGTGCCAGCAGCTTAGGCACTGGGTACGGGCAGCCCCAGCATTTT,CASSLGTGYGQPQHF
TRBV27,.,TRBJ1-5,.,TGTGCCAGCAGCCCTGGGTCCAACCTCAATCAGCCCCAGCATTTT,CASSPGSNLNQPQHF
TRBV29-1,TRBD2,TRBJ2-1,.,TGCAGCGTTGAAGGCCTCCCGGGACTAGCGGGTAAATCGGGATACAATGAGCAGTTCTTC,CSVEGLPGLAGKSGYNEQFF
TRBV19,TRBD1,TRBJ2-1,.,TGTGCCAGTATAAGCCTTGAAGGACAGGGTTACAATGAGCAGTTCTTC,CASISLEGQGYNEQFF
TRBV5-1,.,TRBJ2-1,.,TGCGCCAGCAGCTTGGACGGGGCTGGGAACAATGAGCAGTTCTTC,CASSLDGAGNNEQFF